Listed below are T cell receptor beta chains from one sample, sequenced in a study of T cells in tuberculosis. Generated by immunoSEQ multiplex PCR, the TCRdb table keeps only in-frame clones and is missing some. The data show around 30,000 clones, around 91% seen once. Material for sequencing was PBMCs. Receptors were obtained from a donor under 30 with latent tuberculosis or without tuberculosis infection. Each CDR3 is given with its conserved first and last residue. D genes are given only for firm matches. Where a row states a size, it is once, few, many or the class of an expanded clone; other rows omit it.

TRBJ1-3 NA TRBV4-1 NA CASSQESFSGNTIYF TGCGCCAGCAGCCAAGAGTCTTTCTCTGGAAACACCATATATTTT
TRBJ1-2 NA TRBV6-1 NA CASSELQDYGYTF TGTGCCAGCAGTGAATTACAGGACTATGGCTACACCTTC
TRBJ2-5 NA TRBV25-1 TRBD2 CASSERSGGGETQYF TGTGCCAGCAGTGAACGTAGCGGGGGAGGGGAGACCCAGTACTTC
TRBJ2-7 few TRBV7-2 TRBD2 CASSPPAGLAGGEQYF TGTGCCAGCAGTCCTCCAGCCGGACTAGCGGGGGGAGAGCAGTACTTC
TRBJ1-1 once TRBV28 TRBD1 CASSLPGTGNLAFF TGTGCCAGCAGTTTACCCGGGACAGGGAATTTGGCTTTCTTT
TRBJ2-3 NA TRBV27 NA CASSLFGRGDTQYF TGTGCCAGCAGTTTATTTGGGAGAGGGGATACGCAGTATTTT
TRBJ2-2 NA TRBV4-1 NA CASSQPVRTGELFF TGCGCCAGCAGCCAACCCGTGCGCACCGGGGAGCTGTTTTTT
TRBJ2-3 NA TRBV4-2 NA CASSQVFSGSPLTDTQYF TGTGCCAGCAGCCAAGTTTTCTCGGGTTCCCCACTCACAGATACGCAGTATTTT
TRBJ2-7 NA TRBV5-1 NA CASSGDRVLAGIYEQYF TGCGCCAGCAGCGGGGACAGGGTTCTAGCGGGGATCTACGAGCAGTACTTC
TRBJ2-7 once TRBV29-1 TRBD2 CSVGGGRGYEQYF TGCAGCGTTGGCGGGGGACGGGGCTACGAGCAGTACTTC
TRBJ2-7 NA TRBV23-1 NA CASELGATNYEQYF TGCGCCAGCGAGTTGGGGGCTACCAACTACGAGCAGTACTTC
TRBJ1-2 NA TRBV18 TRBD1 CASSLGTGDGYTF TGTGCCAGCTCACTAGGGACAGGGGATGGCTACACCTTC
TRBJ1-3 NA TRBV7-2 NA CASSLDRSSGNTIYF TGTGCCAGCAGCTTAGACAGGTCCTCTGGAAACACCATATATTTT
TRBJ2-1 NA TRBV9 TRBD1 CASSIQGAEGNEQFF TGTGCCAGCAGCATACAGGGGGCTGAGGGCAATGAGCAGTTCTTC
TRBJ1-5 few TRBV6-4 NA CASNDRDMGNQPQHF TGTGCCAGCAATGACCGGGACATGGGCAATCAGCCCCAGCATTTT
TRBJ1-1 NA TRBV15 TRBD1 CATSRDLDRGLDTEAFF TGTGCCACCAGCAGAGATCTGGACAGGGGCCTCGACACTGAAGCTTTCTTT
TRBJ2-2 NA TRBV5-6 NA CASSTGYRAGELFF TGTGCCAGCAGTACGGGGTACCGTGCCGGGGAGCTGTTTTTT
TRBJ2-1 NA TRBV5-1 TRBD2 CASSLGTSINEQFF TGCGCCAGCAGCTTGGGGACTAGCATAAATGAGCAGTTCTTC
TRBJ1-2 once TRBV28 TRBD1 CASSSGQGIDGYTF TGTGCCAGCAGTTCCGGACAGGGGATAGATGGCTACACCTTC
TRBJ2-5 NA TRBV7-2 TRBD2 CASSPHPGLAGQETQYF TGTGCCAGCAGCCCGCACCCCGGACTAGCGGGCCAAGAGACCCAGTACTTC
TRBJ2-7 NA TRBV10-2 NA CASRRSYEQYF TGCGCCAGCCGACGGAGCTACGAGCAGTACTTC
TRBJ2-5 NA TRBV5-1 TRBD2 CASSRTPVAGEETQYF TGCGCCAGCAGCCGTACTCCGGTAGCGGGGGAAGAGACCCAGTACTTC
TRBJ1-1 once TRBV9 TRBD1 CASSLGPGQINTEAFF TGTGCCAGCAGCCTTGGACCGGGACAGATAAACACTGAAGCTTTCTTT
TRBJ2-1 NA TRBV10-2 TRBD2 CASSGGGPINEQFF TGCGCCAGCAGTGGGGGGGGACCAATCAATGAGCAGTTCTTC
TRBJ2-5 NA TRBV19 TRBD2 CASSTRLANQETQYF TGTGCCAGTAGTACCCGACTAGCAAACCAAGAGACCCAGTACTTC
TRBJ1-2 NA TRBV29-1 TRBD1 CSVVTGLLYGYTF TGCAGCGTTGTGACAGGGCTCCTCTATGGCTACACCTTC
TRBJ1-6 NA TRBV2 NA CASSSTLWGDSPLHF TGTGCCAGCAGTTCCACACTCTGGGGAGATTCACCCCTCCACTTT
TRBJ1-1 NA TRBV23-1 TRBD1 CASSQKWQGGTEAFF TGCGCCAGCAGTCAAAAGTGGCAGGGGGGCACTGAAGCTTTCTTT
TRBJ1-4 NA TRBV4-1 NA CASSTPPRDPTNEKLFF TGCGCCAGCAGCACCCCCCCCAGGGATCCAACTAATGAAAAACTGTTTTTT
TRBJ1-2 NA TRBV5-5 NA CASSLKPGPNGYTF TGTGCCAGCAGCTTGAAGCCAGGCCCCAATGGCTACACCTTC
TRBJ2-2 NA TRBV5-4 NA CASSLESNTGELFF TGTGCCAGCAGCTTGGAGAGCAACACCGGGGAGCTGTTTTTT
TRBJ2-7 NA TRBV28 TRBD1 CASSFRTGHEQYF TGTGCCAGCAGTTTTCGGACAGGCCACGAGCAGTACTTC
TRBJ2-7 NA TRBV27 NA CASSFNRAYEQYF TGTGCCAGCAGTTTCAACAGGGCCTACGAGCAGTACTTC
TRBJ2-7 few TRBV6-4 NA CASSYGVGRYEQYF TGTGCCAGCAGTTACGGGGTGGGTCGGTACGAGCAGTACTTC
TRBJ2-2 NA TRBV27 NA CASGLAIPGELFF TGTGCCAGCGGGCTAGCGATCCCCGGGGAGCTGTTTTTT
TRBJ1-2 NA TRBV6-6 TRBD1 CASSYSGTGAGYGYTF TGTGCCAGCAGTTACTCAGGGACAGGGGCCGGGTATGGCTACACCTTC
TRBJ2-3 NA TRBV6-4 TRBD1 CASSDGTGGTDTQYF TGTGCCAGCAGTGACGGGACAGGGGGCACAGATACGCAGTATTTT
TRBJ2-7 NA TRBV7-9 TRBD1 CASSFPLGTGGREQYF TGTGCCAGCAGCTTCCCCTTAGGGACAGGGGGACGCGAGCAGTACTTC
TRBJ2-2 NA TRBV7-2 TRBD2 CASSFTSGGSGELFF TGTGCCAGCAGCTTCACTAGCGGGGGGTCCGGGGAGCTGTTTTTT
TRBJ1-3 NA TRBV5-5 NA CASSLLGQSSGNTIYF TGTGCCAGCAGCTTGCTTGGGCAGTCCTCTGGAAACACCATATATTTT
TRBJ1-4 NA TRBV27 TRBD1 CASSPPGTGSEKLFF TGTGCCAGCAGTCCCCCCGGGACAGGCAGTGAAAAACTGTTTTTT
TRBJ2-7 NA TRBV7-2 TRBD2 CASSHSGGADSREQYF TGTGCCAGCAGCCATAGCGGGGGGGCCGATTCGAGGGAGCAGTACTTC
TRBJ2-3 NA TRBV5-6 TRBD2 CASSLVRWERGGTDTQYF TGTGCCAGCAGCTTGGTGCGGTGGGAGCGGGGGGGAACAGATACGCAGTATTTT
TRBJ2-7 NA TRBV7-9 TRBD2 CASSTTSGGAYEQYF TGTGCCAGCAGCACAACTAGCGGGGGTGCCTACGAGCAGTACTTC
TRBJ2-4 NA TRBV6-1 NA CASITPDSKNIQYF TGTGCCAGCATTACTCCGGACAGCAAAAACATTCAGTACTTC
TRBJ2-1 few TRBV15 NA CATSRSLGHEQFF TGTGCCACCAGCAGATCACTAGGCCATGAGCAGTTCTTC
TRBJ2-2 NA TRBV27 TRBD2 CASSWLAGVWTGELFF TGTGCCAGCAGTTGGCTAGCGGGGGTGTGGACCGGGGAGCTGTTTTTT
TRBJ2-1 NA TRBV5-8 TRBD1 CASSLGSGTGWNEQFF TGTGCCAGCAGCTTGGGATCGGGGACAGGGTGGAATGAGCAGTTCTTC
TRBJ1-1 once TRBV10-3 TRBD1 CAISREGARTEAFF TGTGCCATCAGCCGCGAGGGGGCTCGAACTGAAGCTTTCTTT
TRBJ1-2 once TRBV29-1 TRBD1 CSVAGQGGGYTF TGCAGCGTCGCGGGACAGGGGGGCGGCTACACCTTC
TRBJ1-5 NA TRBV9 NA CASSVGFLWGGRKQPQHF TGTGCCAGCAGCGTAGGTTTTTTGTGGGGGGGTAGGAAGCAGCCCCAGCATTTT
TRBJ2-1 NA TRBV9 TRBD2 CASSAAGGSYNEQFF TGTGCCAGCAGCGCCGCGGGGGGCTCTTACAATGAGCAGTTCTTC
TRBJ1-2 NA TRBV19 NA CASRPDAGSSGYTF TGTGCCAGTAGACCCGATGCAGGGTCAAGTGGCTACACCTTC